These 22 T cell receptor beta chains originate from one sample sequenced in a study of T cells expressing NK-cell markers. One entry per CDR3 protein, without DNA, is what TCRdb gives after re-calling the 5' RACE reads. This repertoire comprises 400,000 to 550,000 distinct CDR3 sequences; its ten largest clones make up more than 7%. What was sequenced was blood T cells: a sorted CD56 or NKG2C T cell subset, CD4+ or CD8+ T cells, or bulk PBMC T cells (not recorded which). These receptors were taken from a woman between 18 and 70 years old in good health.

V gene TRBV11-2 combines with J gene TRBJ2-3; TCRdb outputs TRBD1, but without DNA this stays unchecked. CDR3 size: 17 residues. The germline CDR1 and CDR2 sequences are SGHAT and FQNNGV. The CDR3 sequence: CASSLGGDSLGTDTQYF.

The CDR3 here is CSARDQGATNYGYTF. The rearrangement uses TRBV20-1 and TRBJ1-2; TCRdb picks TRBD1, but there is no DNA to check that call. The germline CDR1 and CDR2 sequences are DFQATT and SNEGSKA (reference sequence). This CDR3 region has 15 residues.

The CDR3: CASSLVGGYRYNEQFF. The chain combines TRBV7-9 with TRBJ2-1. Germline assignment: CDR1 SEHNR and CDR2 FQNEAQ (reference sequence). CDR3 length: 16 amino acids.

This chain joins TRBV29-1 and TRBJ2-6. Germline V CDR1 and CDR2: SQVTM, ANQGSEA. The CDR3 length is 12 residues. CDR3 sequence: CSLRTGANVLTF.

CDR3 loop: CASSLVVAGGSYNEQFF. The chain links TRBV7-9 to TRBJ2-1. Germline values: CDR1 SEHNR, CDR2 FQNEAQ (reference sequence). There are 17 residues in the CDR3.

The rearrangement joins TRBV20-1 to TRBJ1-1. The CDR3 extends over 13 amino acids. Germline assignment: CDR1 DFQATT and CDR2 SNEGSKA (reference sequence). The CDR3 loop reads CSARGGLETEAFF.

The chain combines TRBV27 with TRBJ2-3. The CDR3 has 17 amino acids. Per the germline V gene, CDR1 is MNHEY and CDR2 is SMNVEV (reference sequence). The CDR3 sequence: CASTTLFVAASTDTQYF.

The chain couples TRBV4-3 to TRBJ2-3. The CDR3 is 13 residues long. Germline-derived CDR1 and CDR2 are LGHNA and YSLEER. The CDR3 sequence: CASSQDPGDTQYF.

The chain carries TRBV20-1 and TRBJ2-7; absent DNA, TCRdb's TRBD1 call cannot be checked. This CDR3 is 14 amino acids long. Germline values: CDR1 DFQATT, CDR2 SNEGSKA (reference sequence). The CDR3 protein is CSAEKQGNSYEQYF.

This sequence joins TRBV19 and TRBJ1-2; there is no DNA to check the TCRdb D call of TRBD1. Germline CDR1 LNHDA, CDR2 SQIVND (reference sequence). The CDR3 has 14 amino acids. This CDR3 is CASTTTGGNYGYTF.

The chain links TRBV10-3 to TRBJ2-5; TCRdb names TRBD2, which stays unverified in the absence of DNA. Germline loops: CDR1 ENHRY, CDR2 SYGVKD. This CDR3 has 16 amino acids. The CDR3 spells CAISESTAGARETQYF.

The chain has TRBV18 and TRBJ2-5. From germline, CDR1 is KGHSH and CDR2 LQKENI. This CDR3 contains 15 residues. The CDR3 is CASSPSNGPAETQYF.

This chain uses TRBV5-1 with TRBJ2-3; TCRdb names TRBD2, which stays unverified in the absence of DNA. This CDR3 region has 15 residues. Germline values: CDR1 SGHRS, CDR2 YFSETQ. This CDR3 is CASSPLAVRTDTQYF.

The chain combines TRBV9 with TRBJ2-7; the D call from TCRdb, TRBD2, cannot be confirmed without DNA. Germline V lookup: CDR1 SGDLS, CDR2 YYNGEE. The CDR3 consists of 14 residues. CDR3 loop: CASSPAGGPGEQYF.

The chain is built from TRBV29-1 and TRBJ1-4; TCRdb names TRBD1, which stays unverified in the absence of DNA. The CDR3 has 13 residues. The germline gives CDR1 SQVTM, CDR2 ANQGSEA. The CDR3 loop reads CSVVLRGNEKLFF.

This chain links TRBV5-5 with TRBJ2-2; TCRdb selects TRBD1, and the lack of DNA leaves this call unchecked. CDR1 is SGHKS, CDR2 YYEKEE, per germline (reference sequence). The CDR3 has 18 amino acids. The CDR3 region is CASPRRTGATLNTGELFF.

The CDR3 here is CSAREPGAPDYGYTF. The chain combines TRBV20-1 with TRBJ1-2; TCRdb outputs TRBD1, but without DNA this stays unchecked. From germline, CDR1 is DFQATT and CDR2 SNEGSKA (reference sequence). The CDR3 has 15 amino acids.

The chain recombines TRBV20-1 with TRBJ2-3; TCRdb outputs TRBD1, but without DNA this stays unchecked. This CDR3 comprises 13 residues. Germline values: CDR1 DFQATT, CDR2 SNEGSKA (reference sequence). The CDR3 reads CSARGGSADTQYF.

V usage is TRBV7-9 and J usage is TRBJ1-4; TCRdb's assignment of TRBD1 cannot be checked, as there is no DNA. Germline V gene data show CDR1 as SEHNR and CDR2 as FQNEAQ (reference sequence). This CDR3 has 14 amino acids. The CDR3 loop is CASSRGERDEKLFF.

The rearrangement links TRBV4-2 to TRBJ2-7. The V gene's germline CDR1 is LGHNA and CDR2 YNFKEQ. The CDR3 totals 17 residues. The CDR3 region is CASSQDLGLSSSYEQYF.

The chain recombines TRBV7-2 with TRBJ2-5; no DNA is available, so the TRBD1 call from TCRdb remains unchecked. Germline V lookup: CDR1 SGHTA, CDR2 FQGNSA. This CDR3 spans 15 amino acids. CDR3 sequence: CASSFGQGKEETQYF.

The CDR3 loop reads CASSLDRGLDQPQHF. V and J are TRBV12-3 or TRBV12-4 and TRBJ1-5; the TCRdb D gene call, TRBD1, has no DNA to confirm it. CDR3 length equals 15 residues.